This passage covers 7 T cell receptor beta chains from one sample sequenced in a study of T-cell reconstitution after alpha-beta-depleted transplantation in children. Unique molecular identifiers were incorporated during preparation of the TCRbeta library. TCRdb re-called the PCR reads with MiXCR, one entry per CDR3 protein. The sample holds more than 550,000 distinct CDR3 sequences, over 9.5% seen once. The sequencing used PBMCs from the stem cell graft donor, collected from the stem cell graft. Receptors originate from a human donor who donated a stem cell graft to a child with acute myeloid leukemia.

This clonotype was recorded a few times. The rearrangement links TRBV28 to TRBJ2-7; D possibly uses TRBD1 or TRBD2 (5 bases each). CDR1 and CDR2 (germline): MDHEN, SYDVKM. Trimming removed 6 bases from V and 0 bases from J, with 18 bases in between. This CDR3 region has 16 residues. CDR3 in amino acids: CASSLPEPGASYEQYF. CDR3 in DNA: TGTGCCAGCAGCCTCCCGGAACCCGGGGCCTCCTACGAGCAGTACTTC.

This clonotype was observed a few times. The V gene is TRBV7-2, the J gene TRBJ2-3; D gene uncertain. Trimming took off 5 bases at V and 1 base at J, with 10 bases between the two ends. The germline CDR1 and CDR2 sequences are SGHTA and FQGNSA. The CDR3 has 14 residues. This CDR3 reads CASSRPDGTDTQYF. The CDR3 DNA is TGTGCCAGCAGCCGCCCGGACGGCACAGATACGCAGTATTTT.

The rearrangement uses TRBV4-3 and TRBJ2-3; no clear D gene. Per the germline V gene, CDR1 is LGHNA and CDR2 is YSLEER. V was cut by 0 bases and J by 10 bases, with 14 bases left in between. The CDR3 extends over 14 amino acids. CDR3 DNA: TGCGCCAGCAGCCAAGATGTCGCCCAGTATCCGCAGTATTTT. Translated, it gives CASSQDVAQYPQYF.

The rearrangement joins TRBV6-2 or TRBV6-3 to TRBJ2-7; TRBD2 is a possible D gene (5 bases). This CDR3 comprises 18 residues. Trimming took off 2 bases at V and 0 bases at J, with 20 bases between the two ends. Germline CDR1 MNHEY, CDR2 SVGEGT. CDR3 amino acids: CASSYPFAGLSSSYEQYF. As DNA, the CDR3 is TGTGCCAGCAGTTACCCATTTGCGGGCCTATCCAGCTCCTACGAGCAGTACTTC.

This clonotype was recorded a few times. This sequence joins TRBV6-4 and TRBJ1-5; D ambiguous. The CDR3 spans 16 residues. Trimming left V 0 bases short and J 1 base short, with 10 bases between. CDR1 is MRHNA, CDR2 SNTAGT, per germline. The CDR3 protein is CASSDSIPGSNQPQHF. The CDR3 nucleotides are TGTGCCAGCAGTGACTCGATCCCTGGGAGCAATCAGCCCCAGCATTTT.

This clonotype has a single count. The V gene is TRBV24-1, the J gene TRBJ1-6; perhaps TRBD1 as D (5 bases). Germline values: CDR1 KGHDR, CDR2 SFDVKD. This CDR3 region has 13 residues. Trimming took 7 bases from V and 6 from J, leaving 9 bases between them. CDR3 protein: CATRAGGNSPLHF. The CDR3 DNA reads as TGTGCCACCAGGGCGGGGGGTAATTCACCCCTCCACTTT.

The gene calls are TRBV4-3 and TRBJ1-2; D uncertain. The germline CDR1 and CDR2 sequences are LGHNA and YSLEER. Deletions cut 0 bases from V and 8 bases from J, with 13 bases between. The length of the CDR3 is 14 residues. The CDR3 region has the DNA TGCGCCAGCAGCCAAGAAGTCGCCGCGGGGGGCTACACCTTC. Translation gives CASSQEVAAGGYTF.